This passage covers 22 T cell receptor beta chains from one sample sequenced in a study of identical twins. TCRdb reprocessed the 5' RACE reads with MiXCR, giving one entry per CDR3 protein. Altogether 1.5 million to 2 million distinct CDR3 sequences are present, around 29% being singletons, with the ten largest covering 0.25% to 0.3%. Sequencing was done on a sample of cord blood. These receptor sequences come from a newborn girl in good health.

The chain combines TRBV12-3 or TRBV12-4 with TRBJ2-3, with a weak D call TRBD2 (7 bases). The V end was cut by 8 bases, the J end by 2 bases, with 20 bases between. The CDR3 length is 16 residues. The CDR3 spells CASRGGGGIFTDTQYF. The CDR3 DNA sequence: TGTGCCAGCCGAGGGGGAGGGGGGATTTTCACAGATACGCAGTATTTT.

This clonotype occurred a few times. The chain employs TRBV20-1 and TRBJ2-2; D is undetermined. V gave up 0 bases and J gave up 2 bases, with 13 bases separating them. Germline lookup yields CDR1 DFQATT and CDR2 SNEGSKA (reference sequence). The length of the CDR3 is 16 residues. The CDR3 bases are TGCAGTGCTAGAGATTTCGGGCGGCCCAACACCGGGGAGCTGTTTTTT. This codes for CSARDFGRPNTGELFF.

As for this clonotype: A read error may be the cause here, since a much bigger clone is one base away. The rearrangement links TRBV27 to TRBJ2-5; TRBD1 matches at 9 bases. The V and J ends lost 2 bases and 11 bases, in that order; junction bases with no gene match: 15. The CDR3 extends over 16 amino acids. In germline, CDR1 is MNHEY, CDR2 SMNVEV (reference sequence). CDR3 protein: CASSLGQNGQGKLQYF. The CDR3, as DNA: TGTGCCAGCAGTTTAGGCCAGAACGGACAGGGGAAATTGCAGTACTTC.

The chain carries TRBV7-2 and TRBJ2-7; 9 bases are shared with TRBD2. The CDR3 is 16 residues long. V was clipped by 3 bases and J by 0 bases; unmatched bases: 6. Germline V gene lookup returns CDR1 SGHTA and CDR2 FQGNSA. DNA of the CDR3: TGTGCCAGCAGCTTGAGCGGGGGGCCCGTCTCCTACGAGCAGTACTTC. Amino acid sequence: CASSLSGGPVSYEQYF. The full variable domain, rest sourced from reference TRBV7-2 and TRBJ2-7, is GAGVSQSPSNKVTEKGKDVELRCDPISGHTALYWYRQSLGQGLEFLIYFQGNSAPDKSGLPSDRFSAERTGGSVSTLTIQRTQQEDSAVYLCASSLSGGPVSYEQYFGPGTRLTVT.

This clonotype has only a few counts. The chain recombines TRBV28 with TRBJ2-1, with D possibly being TRBD2 (6 bases). V was shortened by 5 bases and J by 4 bases, with 21 bases between the two germline ends. Germline assignment: CDR1 MDHEN and CDR2 SYDVKM. The CDR3 contains 17 residues. The DNA for the CDR3 is TGTGCCAGCAGTGGAATGAGTGGGAGCGGGCGGTACAATGAGCAGTTCTTC. Its protein is CASSGMSGSGRYNEQFF.

In DNA, the CDR3 is TGTGCCATCAGTGATTCGAGCGGGAGGGCCGGGGAGAATGAGCAGTACTTC. Translating it yields CAISDSSGRAGENEQYF. This chain links TRBV10-3 with TRBJ2-7; TRBD2 matches 10 bases. This CDR3 contains 17 residues. V was clipped by 3 bases and J by 7 bases; unmatched bases: 15. In germline, CDR1 is ENHRY, CDR2 SYGVKD.

CDR3 amino acids: CASSSPTGKETQYF. CDR3 nucleotide sequence: TGTGCCAGCAGCTCCCCGACAGGGAAAGAGACCCAGTACTTC. V gene TRBV5-4 combines with J gene TRBJ2-5; TRBD1 matches at 7 bases. CDR1 is SGHNT and CDR2 is YYREEE in the germline V gene (reference sequence). The V segment lost 3 bases and the J segment 3 bases; nucleotides outside the gene matches: 5. CDR3 size: 14 residues. The entire variable domain, with the rest obtained from reference TRBV5-4 and TRBJ2-5, is as follows: ETGVTQSPTHLIKTRGQQVTLRCSSQSGHNTVSWYQQALGQGPQFIFQYYREEENGRGNFPPRFSGLQFPNYSSELNVNALELDDSALYLCASSSPTGKETQYFGPGTRLLVL.

This chain uses TRBV20-1 with TRBJ1-1, with a possible D match to TRBD1 (6 bases). The CDR3 is 13 amino acids. Looked up from germline, CDR1 is DFQATT and CDR2 is SNEGSKA (reference sequence). Trimming removed 5 bases at V and 8 bases at J, with 18 bases between. CDR3 amino acids: CSARNRDNFEAFF. The DNA of the CDR3 is TGCAGTGCTCGAAACCGGGACAATTTCGAAGCTTTCTTT.

This clonotype showed up just a few times. The chain combines TRBV10-3 with TRBJ2-3, with 8 bases matching TRBD2. Germline V CDR1 and CDR2: ENHRY, SYGVKD. Trimming cost V 2 bases and J 1 base; bases outside gene matches: 2. This CDR3 has 15 residues. The CDR3 loop reads CAISEPGGGTDTQYF. Here the CDR3 DNA reads TGTGCCATCAGTGAGCCGGGAGGGGGCACAGATACGCAGTATTTT.

In this sample, this clonotype turned up a few times. The chain recombines TRBV9 with TRBJ2-3; the D gene is possibly TRBD1 (5 bases). Deletions cut 4 bases from V and 1 base from J, with 16 bases between. Germline V CDR1 and CDR2: SGDLS, YYNGEE. The length of the CDR3 is 16 residues. The CDR3 is CASSLWGAGGTDTQYF. CDR3 coding DNA: TGTGCCAGCAGCCTATGGGGCGCAGGAGGCACAGATACGCAGTATTTT.

V and J are TRBV25-1 and TRBJ1-2; no clear D. The CDR3 totals 14 residues. Germline CDR1 is MGHDK and CDR2 is SYGVNS. With 2 bases removed from V and 8 bases from J, the gap between germline ends came to 15 bases. The CDR3 loop is CASSEGLLGGGYTF. The CDR3 DNA reads as TGTGCCAGCAGTGAAGGCCTTTTGGGAGGGGGCTACACCTTC.

This clonotype has more than one count but fewer than ten. This sequence joins TRBV29-1 and TRBJ2-7, with a possible D match to TRBD1 (7 bases). Trimming left V 5 bases short and J 4 bases short, with 24 bases between. Germline values: CDR1 SQVTM, CDR2 ANQGSEA. The CDR3 loop spans 16 amino acids. CDR3 in DNA: TGCAGCGTTCGGGGGACAGCCGAGACCCCCTCTTACGAGCAGTACTTC. It specifies CSVRGTAETPSYEQYF.

There are a few counts of this clonotype. The V gene is TRBV20-1, the J gene TRBJ1-5; unclear D gene. Trimming took off 1 base at V and 5 bases at J, with 12 bases between the two ends. Germline V gene sequence: CDR1 DFQATT, CDR2 SNEGSKA (reference sequence). The CDR3 length is 14 residues. CDR3 in DNA: TGCAGTGCTAGAGCGTACGGACCGTATCAGCCCCAGCATTTT. Translated, it gives CSARAYGPYQPQHF.

This clonotype was observed many times. The J gene is TRBJ2-7, the V gene TRBV6-5; TRBD2 is a possible D gene (6 bases). The CDR3 length is 15 residues. The V end was cut by 2 bases, the J end by 3 bases, with 14 bases between. Germline V gene lookup returns CDR1 MNHEY and CDR2 SVGAGI. DNA for the CDR3: TGTGCCAGCAGTTACGTGGCTAGGGGAGGCTACGAGCAGTACTTC. Protein product: CASSYVARGGYEQYF.

This clonotype was picked up a small number of times. The V and J genes are TRBV14 and TRBJ1-4; unclear D gene. Germline CDR1 and CDR2: SGHDN and FVKESK. Trimming shortened V by 4 bases and J by 5 bases, and 11 bases separated the two germline ends. This CDR3 contains 14 residues. The CDR3 DNA follows: TGTGCCAGCAGCCGGACGAGGAGAAATGAAAAACTGTTTTTT. Translating it yields CASSRTRRNEKLFF.

This chain links TRBV11-2 with TRBJ2-5, with 14 bases matching TRBD2. The J call may not be correct, given that the DNA end is closer to TRBJ2-7. The V gene's germline CDR1 is SGHAT and CDR2 FQNNGV. The CDR3 consists of 18 residues. Here the CDR3 DNA reads TGTGCCAGCAGCTTAGCCCTCTGGCCGGGACTAGCGGGAGTCGAGCAGTACTTC. Protein: CASSLALWPGLAGVEQYF.

The V and J genes are TRBV29-1 and TRBJ2-7; TRBD2 matches at 7 bases. Germline CDR1 reads SQVTM; CDR2 reads ANQGSEA. CDR3 length equals 13 residues. The V segment lost 4 bases and the J segment 7 bases; nucleotides outside the gene matches: 10. The CDR3 loop is CSVVPTSKNEQYF. The CDR3 nucleotides are TGCAGCGTTGTCCCGACTAGCAAGAATGAGCAGTACTTC.

Only a few counts were recorded for this clonotype. The V gene is TRBV9, the J gene TRBJ2-6, with D possibly matching TRBD2 (6 bases). Trimming took 4 bases from V and 0 from J, leaving 20 bases between them. The V gene's germline CDR1 is SGDLS and CDR2 YYNGEE. The CDR3 spans 19 residues. The CDR3 here is CASSQGGLAVSSGANVLTF. CDR3 nucleotides: TGTGCCAGCAGCCAAGGAGGGTTAGCGGTTAGCTCTGGGGCCAACGTCCTGACTTTC.

J is TRBJ2-1 and V is TRBV7-9; no firm D call. The V end was cut by 1 base, the J end by 5 bases, with 12 bases between. Germline CDR1 is SEHNR and CDR2 is FQNEAQ (reference sequence). CDR3 length equals 15 residues. In DNA, the CDR3 is TGTGCCAGCAGCTTAGTGGGGTCTTACCACAATGAGCAGTTCTTC. This gives the protein CASSLVGSYHNEQFF.

This clonotype was counted a few times. The chain has TRBV20-1 and TRBJ2-3; D is unclear. Trimming removed 0 bases from V and 4 bases from J, with 11 bases in between. This CDR3 region has 14 residues. The V gene's germline CDR1 is DFQATT and CDR2 SNEGSKA (reference sequence). CDR3 DNA sequence: TGCAGTGCTAGAGACCTGAGACTGGCAGATACGCAGTATTTT. Protein product: CSARDLRLADTQYF.

V usage is TRBV12-3 or TRBV12-4 and J usage is TRBJ2-5; 7 positions agree with TRBD1. The CDR3 has 16 amino acids. V was clipped by 3 bases and J by 6 bases; unmatched bases: 13. Here the CDR3 DNA reads TGTGCCAGCAGTTTTTTTAGTTCGACAGGGTGGCAGACCCAGTACTTC. This codes for CASSFFSSTGWQTQYF.

Comment on this clonotype: A read error is possible here, since a much larger clone lies one base away. The chain carries TRBV28 and TRBJ2-3; no clear D. V was clipped by 5 bases and J by 2 bases, with 20 bases between them. CDR3 length: 17 residues. Germline CDR1 is MDHEN and CDR2 is SYDVKM. The CDR3 loop reads CASSKSLPGRPTDTQYF. The DNA for the CDR3 is TGTGCCAGCAGTAAATCCCTCCCCGGCAGGCCCACAGATACGCAGTATTTT.